Each of the 16 T cell receptor beta chains below was sequenced from the same sample in a study of T-cell memory formation after mild COVID-19. One entry per CDR3 protein, called by TCRdb with MiXCR from the 5' RACE reads. The profile shows around 450,000 distinct CDR3 sequences, 20% of them singletons. The sequenced material came from PBMCs or a T cell subset sorted from them (not recorded which). Receptors originate from an adult woman who had mild COVID-19 (a few samples of this study predate the infection). Cell type and time point are not known.

This chain connects TRBV6-2 or TRBV6-3 to TRBJ2-3, with 8 bases fitting TRBD2. Losses at the gene ends were 7 bases for V and 1 base for J; bases not matched to a gene: 10. The germline V gene has CDR1 MNHEY and CDR2 SVGEGT. The CDR3 covers 16 residues. The CDR3 sequence is CASTPRRGAGTDTQYF. The CDR3 coding sequence is TGTGCCAGCACTCCACGGCGGGGGGCGGGCACAGATACGCAGTATTTT.

The J gene is TRBJ2-3, the V gene TRBV7-3; D is undetermined. V was trimmed by 5 bases and J by 5 bases, leaving 11 bases between them. The CDR3 consists of 13 residues. Germline values: CDR1 SGHTA, CDR2 FQGTGA. The CDR3 loop is CASSAGRLDTQYF. For the CDR3, the DNA is TGTGCCAGCAGCGCAGGACGGCTAGATACGCAGTATTTT.

This clonotype was counted a few times. The chain couples TRBV7-3 to TRBJ2-3; 12 bases align to TRBD2. This CDR3 has 16 amino acids. The germline V gene encodes CDR1 SGHTA and CDR2 FQGTGA. V lost 4 bases, J lost 4 bases, and 6 bases stayed unmatched. The CDR3 loop reads CASSSRLAGDADTQYF. For the CDR3, the DNA is TGTGCCAGCAGCTCTAGACTAGCGGGAGACGCAGATACGCAGTATTTT.

The rearrangement links TRBV2 to TRBJ2-5; D gene unclear. This CDR3 comprises 13 residues. Per the germline V gene, CDR1 is SNHLY and CDR2 is FYNNEI. V dropped 1 base and J dropped 4 bases, with 7 bases sitting between them. CDR3 bases: TGTGCCAGCAGTGAAGAGCGAGGAGAGACCCAGTACTTC. Amino acid sequence: CASSEERGETQYF.

This clonotype appeared many times. The genes are TRBV7-9 and TRBJ2-6; D remains unclear. Germline loops: CDR1 SEHNR, CDR2 FQNEAQ (reference sequence). This CDR3 is built from 18 residues. The V gene lost 2 bases and the J gene lost 2 bases, with 16 bases spanning the gap. For the CDR3, the DNA is TGTGCCAGCAGCTTACCTCCCATCCAGCTCCCTGGGGCCAACGTCCTGACTTTC. Translated: CASSLPPIQLPGANVLTF.

This clonotype was found a few times. The J gene is TRBJ2-5, the V gene TRBV5-1, with D perhaps given as TRBD1 or TRBD2 (6 bases each). Trimming removed 3 bases at V and 5 bases at J, with 14 bases between. The CDR3 covers 14 residues. CDR1 is SGHRS and CDR2 is YFSETQ in the germline V gene. CDR3: CASSWGAADETQYF. The DNA of the CDR3 is TGCGCCAGCAGCTGGGGGGCTGCGGACGAGACCCAGTACTTC. The variable domain in full, with the rest retrieved from reference TRBV5-1 and TRBJ2-5, is KAGVTQTPRYLIKTRGQQVTLSCSPISGHRSVSWYQQTPGQGLQFLFEYFSETQRNKGNFPGRFSGRQFSNSRSEMNVSTLELGDSALYLCASSWGAADETQYFGPGTRLLVL.

This clonotype showed up just a few times. V and J are TRBV7-9 and TRBJ2-7, with a tentative D call TRBD2 (6 bases). The CDR3 has 14 amino acids. Germline loops: CDR1 SEHNR, CDR2 FQNEAQ (reference sequence). V dropped 4 bases and J dropped 5 bases, with 15 bases sitting between them. CDR3 nucleotide sequence: TGTGCCAGCAGCTCCGGGACTGGGACGCACGAGCAGTACTTC. Protein sequence: CASSSGTGTHEQYF.

The gene calls are TRBV11-2 and TRBJ2-5; D not certain. Germline-derived CDR1 and CDR2 are SGHAT and FQNNGV. V was shortened by 0 bases and J by 6 bases, with 5 bases between the two germline ends. This CDR3 is built from 12 residues. The CDR3 DNA reads TGTGCCAGCAGCTTAGATCTGAAGACCCAGTACTTC. Protein product: CASSLDLKTQYF. The variable domain in full, completed from reference TRBV11-2 and TRBJ2-5, reads EAGVAQSPRYKIIEKRQSVAFWCNPISGHATLYWYQQILGQGPKLLIQFQNNGVVDDSQLPKDRFSAERLKGVDSTLKIQPAKLEDSAVYLCASSLDLKTQYFGPGTRLLVL.

This clonotype was observed a handful of times. This sequence joins TRBV5-1 and TRBJ1-4; maybe TRBD1 (5 bases). Between the trimmed V and J ends, which lost 4 bases and 8 bases, there was a span of 12 bases. The CDR3 has 13 residues. Germline V gene data show CDR1 as SGHRS and CDR2 as YFSETQ. The CDR3 reads CASSLGRGEKLFF. The CDR3 bases are TGCGCCAGCAGCCTGGGACGGGGCGAAAAACTGTTTTTT.

V usage is TRBV23-1 and J usage is TRBJ1-3, with D maybe TRBD1 (6 bases). TRBV23-1 is placed among ORFs of uncertain function. This CDR3 region has 17 residues. The germline V and J ends were trimmed by 3 bases and 1 base, with 16 bases remaining between them. The CDR3 here is CASSHGDTQGSGNTIYF. CDR3 DNA sequence: TGCGCCAGCAGTCACGGAGATACACAGGGATCTGGAAACACCATATATTTT.

This clonotype was recorded a few times. The genes are TRBV12-3 or TRBV12-4 and TRBJ2-3; D is perhaps TRBD1 or TRBD2 (5 bases each). V was cut by 6 bases and J by 11 bases, with 42 bases left in between. The length of the CDR3 is 21 residues. The DNA of the CDR3 is TGTGCCAGCAGCCCCCAATGGGACCGCACTGCTCATCTCCTAGCACAGATCAGGCAGTATTTT. It specifies CASSPQWDRTAHLLAQIRQYF.

In this sample, this clonotype turned up a few times. The rearrangement links TRBV3-1 to TRBJ1-1; TRBD1 aligns across 9 bases. The CDR3 covers 14 residues. V lost 6 bases to trimming and J lost 4 bases; unmatched junction nucleotides: 6. Germline V lookup: CDR1 LGHDT, CDR2 YNNKEL (reference sequence). Here the CDR3 reads CASSRTGEGTEAFF. The CDR3, as DNA: TGTGCCAGCAGTCGGACAGGGGAGGGCACTGAAGCTTTCTTT. Supplemented by reference TRBV3-1 and TRBJ1-1, the full variable domain reads DTAVSQTPKYLVTQMGNDKSIKCEQNLGHDTMYWYKQDSKKFLKIMFSYNNKELIINETVPNRFSPKSPDKAHLNLHINSLELGDSAVYFCASSRTGEGTEAFFGQGTRLTVV.

This clonotype was recorded a few times. The chain has TRBV3-1 and TRBJ1-1; possible D gene TRBD1, 6 bases. Trimming cost V 4 bases and J 4 bases, with 13 bases left between them. CDR1 LGHDT and CDR2 YNNKEL come from the germline V gene (reference sequence). This CDR3 contains 14 residues. Written as DNA, the CDR3 is TGTGCCAGCAGCCCTAATACAGGGACCACTGAAGCTTTCTTT. Protein product: CASSPNTGTTEAFF. Filled out from reference TRBV3-1 and TRBJ1-1, the complete variable domain reads DTAVSQTPKYLVTQMGNDKSIKCEQNLGHDTMYWYKQDSKKFLKIMFSYNNKELIINETVPNRFSPKSPDKAHLNLHINSLELGDSAVYFCASSPNTGTTEAFFGQGTRLTVV.

The rearrangement links TRBV7-2 to TRBJ2-2, with 10 bases fitting TRBD2. The germline CDR1 and CDR2 sequences are SGHTA and FQGNSA. This CDR3 contains 16 residues. V lost 5 bases, J lost 5 bases, and 8 bases stayed unmatched. CDR3 bases: TGTGCCAGCAGCCGCTCCCTAGCGGGAGAGACCGGGGAGCTGTTTTTT. Its protein is CASSRSLAGETGELFF. Full variable domain (outside the CDR3, taken from reference TRBV7-2 and TRBJ2-2): GAGVSQSPSNKVTEKGKDVELRCDPISGHTALYWYRQSLGQGLEFLIYFQGNSAPDKSGLPSDRFSAERTGGSVSTLTIQRTQQEDSAVYLCASSRSLAGETGELFFGEGSRLTVL.

The table lists this clonotype with a few counts. The chain carries TRBV7-9 and TRBJ2-1; unclear D gene. This CDR3 is built from 15 residues. Trimming pared 1 base from V and 1 base from J, leaving 8 bases between. Germline V gene data show CDR1 as SEHNR and CDR2 as FQNEAQ (reference sequence). DNA of the CDR3: TGTGCCAGCAGCTTAGATGGCCTTTCCTACAATGAGCAGTTCTTC. Encoded protein: CASSLDGLSYNEQFF.

The V gene is TRBV6-5, the J gene TRBJ2-3; the D gene is possibly TRBD1 (6 bases). The CDR3 extends over 14 amino acids. Looked up from germline, CDR1 is MNHEY and CDR2 is SVGAGI. Trimming cost V 7 bases and J 5 bases, with 16 bases left between them. The CDR3 DNA follows: TGTGCCAGCACCCAGGGGTGGGCTGGAGATACGCAGTATTTT. Its translation: CASTQGWAGDTQYF.